Shown below are 25 T cell receptor beta chains from a single sample sequenced in a study of early T cells in non-severe SARS-CoV-2 infection. TCRdb re-derived calls from the 5' RACE reads in MiXCR, one entry per CDR3 protein. The sample consists of 27,000 or so distinct CDR3 sequences, approximately 7% of them appearing once. The specimen sequenced was whole blood. The receptors shown here come from an adult who was a healthcare worker with PCR-confirmed SARS-CoV-2 infection or an uninfected control (not recorded which).

This clonotype was counted at least ten times. The V and J genes are TRBV20-1 and TRBJ1-3, with D possibly TRBD1 on 6 matching bases. With 1 base removed from V and 3 bases from J, the gap between germline ends came to 10 bases. CDR1 and CDR2 from the germline V gene are DFQATT and SNEGSKA (reference sequence). The CDR3 consists of 14 residues. CDR3 DNA: TGCAGTGCTAGAGTGGGGGCTGTTGGAAACACCATATATTTT. Protein: CSARVGAVGNTIYF.

For this clonotype: At one boundary the junction diverges from the germline segment, which might be a read error. The J gene is TRBJ1-2, the V gene TRBV20-1, with no clear D. The germline gives CDR1 DFQATT, CDR2 SNEGSKA (reference sequence). The CDR3 runs to 13 residues. The CDR3 region has the DNA TGCAGTGCTAGGGTGACGAATAACTATGGCTTCACCTTC. Its translation: CSARVTNNYGFTF.

This clonotype was picked up many times. The V and J genes are TRBV7-6 and TRBJ1-2; 7 nucleotides line up with TRBD1. CDR3 size: 13 residues. Looked up from germline, CDR1 is SGHVS and CDR2 is FNYEAQ. The junction had 2 bases not matched to a gene; V was cut back by 5 bases and J by 2 bases. The CDR3 coding sequence is TGTGCCAGCAGCGCGACAGGGAACTATGGCTACACCTTC. It codes for CASSATGNYGYTF.

The CDR3 here is CASSFTGVNEQYF. Here the CDR3 DNA reads TGTGCCAGCAGCTTCACCGGGGTGAACGAGCAGTACTTC. The V and J genes are TRBV3-1 and TRBJ2-7; perhaps TRBD2 as D (5 bases). There are 13 residues in the CDR3. CDR1 is LGHDT, CDR2 YNNKEL, per germline (reference sequence). V dropped 5 bases and J dropped 5 bases, with 13 bases sitting between them.

The sample holds many counts of this clonotype. This rearrangement joins TRBV12-3 or TRBV12-4 to TRBJ2-7; no firm D call. The CDR3 runs to 13 residues. V lost 2 bases, J lost 6 bases, and 11 bases lay in between. CDR3 nucleotide sequence: TGTGCCAGCAGTTTATTTAGGTTGGGCGAGCAGTACTTC. Residues: CASSLFRLGEQYF.

This clonotype was observed many times. The chain recombines TRBV2 with TRBJ2-7; D is unresolved. Trimming pared 4 bases from V and 1 base from J, leaving 8 bases between. The CDR3 extends over 13 amino acids. Germline assignment: CDR1 SNHLY and CDR2 FYNNEI. The CDR3 DNA sequence: TGTGCCAGCAGTGGTACTTGGTCCTACGAGCAGTACTTC. Translation: CASSGTWSYEQYF.

The chain joins TRBV24-1 to TRBJ2-2; TRBD2 aligns across 12 bases. Germline V lookup: CDR1 KGHDR, CDR2 SFDVKD. With V trimmed by 2 bases and J by 5 bases, 2 bases remained unmatched. The CDR3 extends over 16 amino acids. CDR3 in amino acids: CATSDSGTSGTGELFF. The CDR3 coding sequence is TGTGCCACCAGTGATTCCGGGACTAGCGGGACCGGGGAGCTGTTTTTT.

The chain employs TRBV6-5 and TRBJ2-7; 7 bases align to TRBD1. This CDR3 contains 13 residues. V shed 6 bases and J 6 bases; nucleotides not matched to a gene: 8. Germline values: CDR1 MNHEY, CDR2 SVGAGI. As DNA, the CDR3 is TGTGCCAGCAGGGCCGACAGGGCGGGCGAGCAGTACTTC. This sequence encodes CASRADRAGEQYF.

The rearrangement uses TRBV19 and TRBJ2-2; tentatively, D is TRBD1 (6 bases). The CDR3 is 14 residues long. Trimming pared 5 bases from V and 10 bases from J, leaving 17 bases between. Germline loops: CDR1 LNHDA, CDR2 SQIVND (reference sequence). The CDR3 spells CASSPSGTKTELFF. The CDR3 DNA reads as TGTGCCAGTAGTCCCTCCGGGACAAAGACGGAGCTGTTTTTT.

This clonotype was observed many times. The J gene is TRBJ2-6, the V gene TRBV6-2 or TRBV6-3; 10 bases agree with TRBD1. V gave up 4 bases and J gave up 6 bases; unmatched junction bases: 9. The V gene's germline CDR1 is MNHEY and CDR2 SVGEGT. This CDR3 spans 17 amino acids. This CDR3 reads CASSFQGQGGKANVLTF. CDR3 in DNA: TGTGCCAGCAGTTTTCAAGGACAGGGGGGGAAGGCCAACGTCCTGACTTTC.

This clonotype turned up a few times. This sequence joins TRBV7-8 and TRBJ2-7; 7 bases are shared with TRBD1. Germline V gives CDR1 SGHVS, CDR2 FQNEAQ. J was trimmed by 0 bases and V by 5 bases; bases with no gene match: 4. CDR3 length: 14 amino acids. The CDR3, as DNA: TGTGCCAGCAGCACGGACAGGCCCTCCTACGAGCAGTACTTC. This encodes CASSTDRPSYEQYF.

On this clonotype itself: A much larger clonotype is one base distant, so this may be a read error. The genes are TRBV18 and TRBJ1-1; D remains ambiguous. This CDR3 has 14 residues. Between the trimmed V and J ends, which lost 6 bases and 2 bases, there was a span of 13 bases. The germline V gene has CDR1 KGHSH and CDR2 LQKENI. The CDR3 here is CASSLQQCNTEAFF. CDR3 coding DNA: TGTGCCAGCTCGCTTCAACAGTGTAACACTGAAGCTTTCTTT.

This clonotype was seen at least ten times. This rearrangement joins TRBV13 to TRBJ2-1; D is unresolved. The CDR3 is made up of 13 amino acids. The V end was cut by 4 bases, the J end by 0 bases, with 4 bases between. Germline V CDR1 and CDR2: PRHDT, FYEKMQ (reference sequence). The CDR3 region has the DNA TGTGCCAGCAGCTACAGCTCCTACAATGAGCAGTTCTTC. It encodes CASSYSSYNEQFF.

This clonotype was counted many times. The CDR3 protein is CASSYGWGQPQHF. The CDR3 nucleotides read TGTGCCAGCAGTTACGGCTGGGGGCAGCCCCAGCATTTT. V and J are TRBV6-6 and TRBJ1-5; D may be TRBD1 (5 bases). Germline CDR1 reads MNHNY; CDR2 reads SVGAGI (reference sequence). The CDR3 extends over 13 amino acids. V lost 2 bases and J lost 7, with 9 bases in between.

The sample holds many counts of this clonotype. This chain links TRBV29-1 with TRBJ2-3; 9 bases fit TRBD2. The CDR3 has 14 residues. V dropped 4 bases and J dropped 3; count of bases not matched to a gene: 5. Germline CDR1 reads SQVTM; CDR2 reads ANQGSEA. In DNA, the CDR3 is TGCAGCGTTGGTTTAGCGGGAGTAACAGATACGCAGTATTTT. This sequence encodes CSVGLAGVTDTQYF.

This clonotype was counted between two and nine times. With a much larger clone just one base away, this may be a read error. The rearrangement uses TRBV7-3 and TRBJ1-1; 7 positions agree with TRBD1. Per the germline V gene, CDR1 is SGHTA and CDR2 is FQGTGA. The CDR3 length is 17 residues. V lost 1 base, J lost 3 bases, and 11 bases stayed unmatched. CDR3: CASSLNPPPTGDTEAFF. CDR3 coding DNA: TGTGCCAGCAGCTTAAACCCTCCACCAACAGGGGACACTGAAGCTTTCTTT.

This clonotype was recorded many times. CDR3 loop: CASSPGRLPSGELFF. The CDR3, as DNA: TGTGCCAGCTCACCGGGTAGGCTCCCATCAGGGGAGCTGTTTTTT. The V gene is TRBV18, the J gene TRBJ2-2; no definite D call. The CDR3 sequence is 15 residues long. Germline V gene data show CDR1 as KGHSH and CDR2 as LQKENI. V was trimmed by 3 bases and J by 8 bases, leaving 16 bases between them. Together with reference TRBV18 and TRBJ2-2, the CDR3 gives the full variable domain: NAGVMQNPRHLVRRRGQEARLRCSPMKGHSHVYWYRQLPEEGLKFMVYLQKENIIDESGMPKERFSAEFPKEGPSILRIQQVVRGDSAAYFCASSPGRLPSGELFFGEGSRLTVL.

This clonotype was picked up many times. This rearrangement joins TRBV20-1 to TRBJ2-2, with unresolved D. The V and J ends lost 6 bases and 0 bases respectively, with 5 bases between them. CDR1 and CDR2 from the germline V gene are DFQATT and SNEGSKA (reference sequence). CDR3 length: 12 amino acids. CDR3 sequence: CSAASNTGELFF. CDR3 nucleotide sequence: TGCAGTGCGGCATCGAACACCGGGGAGCTGTTTTTT.

This clonotype was counted at least ten times. The CDR3 DNA is TGTGCCAGCAGCCTGACAGGTTCCTCCTACGAGCAGTACTTC. It translates to CASSLTGSSYEQYF. The V and J genes are TRBV7-9 and TRBJ2-7, with D possibly matching TRBD1 (6 bases). Germline CDR1 reads SEHNR; CDR2 reads FQNEAQ (reference sequence). This CDR3 spans 14 amino acids. The germline V and J ends were trimmed by 5 bases and 0 bases, with 11 bases remaining between them.

This clonotype was seen repeatedly, ten times or more. The germline gene is not matched at one end of the junction; a read error may be the cause. This chain links TRBV12-3 or TRBV12-4 with TRBJ2-1; D remains ambiguous. This CDR3 is built from 13 residues. In nucleotides, the CDR3 is TGTGCCAGCAGTTTATTAGGTGGAACCCCCGGAGTCTTC. Protein sequence: CASSLLGGTPGVF.

The chain couples TRBV12-3 or TRBV12-4 to TRBJ1-5; D gene unclear. This CDR3 spans 15 amino acids. V was pared by 3 bases and J by 0 bases, with 9 bases between. In DNA form, the CDR3 reads TGTGCCAGCAGTTTCGCGGCAATTAGCAATCAGCCCCAGCATTTT. This sequence encodes CASSFAAISNQPQHF.

Details on this clonotype: A much bigger clone sits one base away, suggesting this may be a read error. The V gene is TRBV7-2, the J gene TRBJ2-7; D may be TRBD2 (6 bases). The V end was cut by 2 bases, the J end by 6 bases, with 8 bases between. Germline CDR1 is SGHTA and CDR2 is FQGNSA. The CDR3 is made up of 12 amino acids. CDR3: CASSLRGSEQYF. The CDR3 coding sequence is TGTGCCAGCAGCTTACGGGGGTCCGAGCAGTACTTC. The full variable domain, in which reference TRBV7-2 and TRBJ2-7 provide the parts outside the CDR3, is GAGVSQSPSNKVTEKGKDVELRCDPISGHTALYWYRQSLGQGLEFLIYFQGNSAPDKSGLPSDRFSAERTGGSVSTLTIQRTQQEDSAVYLCASSLRGSEQYFGPGTRLTVT.

This clonotype was seen more than once but under ten times. The J gene is TRBJ1-3, the V gene TRBV12-3 or TRBV12-4; tentatively, D is TRBD1 (6 bases). The CDR3 totals 14 residues. V gave up 6 bases and J gave up 11 bases, with 20 bases separating them. The CDR3 loop reads CASSPMTGAGAIYF. The CDR3 nucleotides read TGTGCCAGCAGCCCGATGACGGGGGCGGGCGCCATATATTTT.

There are many counts of this clonotype. The chain links TRBV19 to TRBJ2-3; D is ambiguous. With 3 bases removed from V and 0 bases from J, the gap between germline ends came to 10 bases. In germline, CDR1 is LNHDA, CDR2 SQIVND (reference sequence). The CDR3 consists of 15 residues. In DNA, the CDR3 is TGTGCCAGTAGTATTGGTGCTGCTAGCACAGATACGCAGTATTTT. Its protein is CASSIGAASTDTQYF. Full variable domain (outside the CDR3, taken from reference TRBV19 and TRBJ2-3): DGGITQSPKYLFRKEGQNVTLSCEQNLNHDAMYWYRQDPGQGLRLIYYSQIVNDFQKGDIAEGYSVSREKKESFPLTVTSAQKNPTAFYLCASSIGAASTDTQYFGPGTRLTVL.

This clonotype was observed at least ten times. The chain links TRBV11-2 to TRBJ2-7, with D possibly TRBD2 on 6 matching bases. This CDR3 contains 19 residues. Trimming removed 1 base from V and 1 base from J, with 23 bases in between. The germline CDR1 and CDR2 sequences are SGHAT and FQNNGV. The CDR3 sequence is CASSLAVGLGSGSSYEQYF. The CDR3 coding sequence is TGTGCCAGCAGCTTAGCAGTCGGTTTGGGGTCCGGGAGTTCCTACGAGCAGTACTTC. Full variable domain (missing parts from reference TRBV11-2 and TRBJ2-7): EAGVAQSPRYKIIEKRQSVAFWCNPISGHATLYWYQQILGQGPKLLIQFQNNGVVDDSQLPKDRFSAERLKGVDSTLKIQPAKLEDSAVYLCASSLAVGLGSGSSYEQYFGPGTRLTVT.